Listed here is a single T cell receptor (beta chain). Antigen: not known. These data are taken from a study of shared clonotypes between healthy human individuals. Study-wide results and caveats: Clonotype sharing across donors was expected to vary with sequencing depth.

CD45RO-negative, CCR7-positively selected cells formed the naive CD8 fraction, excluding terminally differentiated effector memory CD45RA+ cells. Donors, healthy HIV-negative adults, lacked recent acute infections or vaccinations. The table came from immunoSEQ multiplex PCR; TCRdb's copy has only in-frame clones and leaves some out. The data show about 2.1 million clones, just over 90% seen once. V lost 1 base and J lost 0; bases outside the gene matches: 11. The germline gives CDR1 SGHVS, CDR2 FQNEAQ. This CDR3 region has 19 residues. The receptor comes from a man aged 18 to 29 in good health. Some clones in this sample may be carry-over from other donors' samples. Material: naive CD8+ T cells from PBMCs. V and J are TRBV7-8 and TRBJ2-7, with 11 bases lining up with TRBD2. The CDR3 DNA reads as TGTGCCAGCAGCTTAGTCGAGACTAGCGGGGTACGACACTCCTACGAGCAGTACTTC. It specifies CASSLVETSGVRHSYEQYF.